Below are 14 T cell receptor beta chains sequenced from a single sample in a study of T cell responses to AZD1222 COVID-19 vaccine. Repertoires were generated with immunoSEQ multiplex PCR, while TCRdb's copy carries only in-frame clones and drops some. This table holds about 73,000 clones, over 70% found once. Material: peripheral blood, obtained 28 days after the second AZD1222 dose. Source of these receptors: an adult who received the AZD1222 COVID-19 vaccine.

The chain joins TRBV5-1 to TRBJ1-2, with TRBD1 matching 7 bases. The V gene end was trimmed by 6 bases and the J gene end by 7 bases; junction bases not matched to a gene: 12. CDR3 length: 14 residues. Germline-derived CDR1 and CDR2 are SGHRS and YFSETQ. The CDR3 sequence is CASTERTGFLGYTF. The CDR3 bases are TGCGCCAGCACGGAAAGGACAGGTTTCCTTGGCTACACCTTC.

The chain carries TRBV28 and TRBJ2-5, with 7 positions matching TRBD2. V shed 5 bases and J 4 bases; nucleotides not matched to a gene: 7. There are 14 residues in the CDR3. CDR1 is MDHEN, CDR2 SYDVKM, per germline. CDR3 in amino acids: CASSGGRVVETQYF. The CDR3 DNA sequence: TGTGCCAGCAGTGGGGGGAGGGTTGTAGAGACCCAGTACTTC.

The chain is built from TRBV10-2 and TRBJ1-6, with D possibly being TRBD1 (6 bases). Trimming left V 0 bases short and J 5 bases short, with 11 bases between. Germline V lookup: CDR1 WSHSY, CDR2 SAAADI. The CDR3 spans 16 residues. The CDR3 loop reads CASSESGGANNSPLHF. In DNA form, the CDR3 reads TGCGCCAGCAGTGAGTCAGGGGGGGCTAATAATTCACCCCTCCACTTT.

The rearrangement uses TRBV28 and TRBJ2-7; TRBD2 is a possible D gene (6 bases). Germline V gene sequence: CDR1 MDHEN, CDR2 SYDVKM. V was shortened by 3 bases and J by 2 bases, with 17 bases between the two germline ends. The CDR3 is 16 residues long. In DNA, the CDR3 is TGTGCCAGCAGTTTCCCCCTGGCGGGGTCCACCTACGAGCAGTACTTC. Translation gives CASSFPLAGSTYEQYF.

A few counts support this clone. In DNA form, the CDR3 reads TGTGCCAGCAGCCAAGATCTGTTCTCACCCCTCCACTTT. This codes for CASSQDLFSPLHF. The chain joins TRBV14 to TRBJ1-6; D not resolved. Trimming shortened V by 0 bases and J by 10 bases, and 7 bases separated the two germline ends. Germline V gene lookup returns CDR1 SGHDN and CDR2 FVKESK. CDR3 length: 13 amino acids.

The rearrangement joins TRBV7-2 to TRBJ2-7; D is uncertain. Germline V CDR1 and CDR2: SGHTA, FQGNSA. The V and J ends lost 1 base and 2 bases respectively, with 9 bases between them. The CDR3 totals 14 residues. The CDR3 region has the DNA TGTGCCAGCAGCTTAGTGGCCAGCCCCTACGAGCAGTACTTC. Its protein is CASSLVASPYEQYF.

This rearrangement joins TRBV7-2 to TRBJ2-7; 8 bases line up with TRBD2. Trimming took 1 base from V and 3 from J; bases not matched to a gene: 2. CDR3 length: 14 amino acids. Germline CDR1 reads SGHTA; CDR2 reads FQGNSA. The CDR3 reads CASSLVGGGYEQYF. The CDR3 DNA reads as TGTGCCAGCAGCTTAGTCGGGGGGGGCTACGAGCAGTACTTC. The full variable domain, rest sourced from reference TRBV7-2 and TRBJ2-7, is GAGVSQSPSNKVTEKGKDVELRCDPISGHTALYWYRQSLGQGLEFLIYFQGNSAPDKSGLPSDRFSAERTGGSVSTLTIQRTQQEDSAVYLCASSLVGGGYEQYFGPGTRLTVT.

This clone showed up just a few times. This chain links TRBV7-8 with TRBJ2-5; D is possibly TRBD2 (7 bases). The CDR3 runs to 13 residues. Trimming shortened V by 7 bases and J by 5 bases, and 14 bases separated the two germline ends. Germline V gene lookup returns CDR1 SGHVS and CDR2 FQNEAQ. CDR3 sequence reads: CASTWGGRETQYF. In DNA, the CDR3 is TGTGCCAGCACCTGGGGGGGGCGGGAGACCCAGTACTTC.

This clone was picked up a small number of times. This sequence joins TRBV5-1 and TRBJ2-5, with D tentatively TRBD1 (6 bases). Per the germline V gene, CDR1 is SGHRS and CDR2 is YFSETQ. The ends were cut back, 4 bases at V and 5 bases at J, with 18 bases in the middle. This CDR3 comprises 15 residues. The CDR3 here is CASSTNPQGWETQYF. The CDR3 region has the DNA TGCGCCAGCAGCACGAACCCACAGGGTTGGGAGACCCAGTACTTC.

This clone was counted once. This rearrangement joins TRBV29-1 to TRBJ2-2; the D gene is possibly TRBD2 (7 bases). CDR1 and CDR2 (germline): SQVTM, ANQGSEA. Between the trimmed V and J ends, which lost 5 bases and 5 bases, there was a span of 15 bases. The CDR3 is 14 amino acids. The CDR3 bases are TGCAGCGTTCGTCCACAGGGAGGGACCGGGGAGCTGTTTTTT. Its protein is CSVRPQGGTGELFF.

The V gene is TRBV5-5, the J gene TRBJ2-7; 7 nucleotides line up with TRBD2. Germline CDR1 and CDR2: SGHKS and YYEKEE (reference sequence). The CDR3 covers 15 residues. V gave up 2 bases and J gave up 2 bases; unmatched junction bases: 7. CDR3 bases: TGTGCCAGCAGCTTAATGCGGGGGTCCACCTACGAGCAGTACTTC. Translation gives CASSLMRGSTYEQYF.

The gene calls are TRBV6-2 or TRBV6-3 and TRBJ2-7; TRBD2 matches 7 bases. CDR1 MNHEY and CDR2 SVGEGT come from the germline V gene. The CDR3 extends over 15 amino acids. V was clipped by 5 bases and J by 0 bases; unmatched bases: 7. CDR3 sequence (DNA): TGTGCCAGCAGTCCCTGGAGCGGGGCCTCCTACGAGCAGTACTTC. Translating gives CASSPWSGASYEQYF.

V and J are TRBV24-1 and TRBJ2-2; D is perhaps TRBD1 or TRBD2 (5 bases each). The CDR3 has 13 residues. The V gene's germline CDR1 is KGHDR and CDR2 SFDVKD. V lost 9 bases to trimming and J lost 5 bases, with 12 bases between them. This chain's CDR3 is CATELDSTGELFF. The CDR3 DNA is TGTGCCACCGAACTAGACAGTACCGGGGAGCTGTTTTTT.

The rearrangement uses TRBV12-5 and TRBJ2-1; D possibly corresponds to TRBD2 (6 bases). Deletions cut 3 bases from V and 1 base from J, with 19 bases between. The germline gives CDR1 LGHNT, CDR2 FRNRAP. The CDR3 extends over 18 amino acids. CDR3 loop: CASGFRSLGGGSYNEQFF. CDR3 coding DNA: TGTGCTAGTGGTTTCCGGTCGTTGGGTGGGGGGTCCTACAATGAGCAGTTCTTC.